These T cell receptor beta chains were read from a single sample in a study of blood T cell repertoires in COVID-19. TCRdb's table, derived via immunoSEQ multiplex PCR, lists solely in-frame clones and lacks some. The sample yields roughly 190,000 clones, roughly 82% seen once. Specimen: PBMCs or T cells enriched from blood (not recorded which). The receptors were gathered from a woman aged 55-69 years with acute COVID-19. Each CDR3 is given with its conserved first and last residue. Fields, in order: clone size, J gene, D gene, V gene, CDR3 DNA, CDR3 protein. The D gene is left open where the match is weak. Clone size, where shown, is once, few, many, or a class for clones that have expanded.

clone size: NA
J gene: TRBJ1-5
D gene: TRBD1
V gene: TRBV7-8
CDR3 DNA: TGTGCCAGCAGCCCCGGACAGGCTACTCAGCCCCAGCATTTT
CDR3 protein: CASSPGQATQPQHF

clone size: few
J gene: TRBJ1-1
D gene: NA
V gene: TRBV4-3
CDR3 DNA: TGCGCCAGCAGCCAAGATCTACGTACGCCTGGTGCTTTCTTT
CDR3 protein: CASSQDLRTPGAFF

clone size: once
J gene: TRBJ1-2
D gene: NA
V gene: TRBV30
CDR3 DNA: TGTGCCTTCCCGCGGCCCAACTATGGCTACACCTTC
CDR3 protein: CAFPRPNYGYTF

clone size: NA
J gene: TRBJ2-5
D gene: TRBD1
V gene: TRBV6-5
CDR3 DNA: TGTGCCAGCAGTTATTTAAAAGACAGGGGAGACGAGACCCAGTACTTC
CDR3 protein: CASSYLKDRGDETQYF

clone size: once
J gene: TRBJ1-6
D gene: NA
V gene: TRBV3-1/TRBV3-2
CDR3 DNA: TGTGCCAGCAGCCAAGATTACGGAAACAGGGAAGGTTCACCCCTCCACTTT
CDR3 protein: CASSQDYGNREGSPLHF

clone size: NA
J gene: TRBJ1-2
D gene: NA
V gene: TRBV7-2
CDR3 DNA: TGTGCCAGCAGCTTGATGGAGGGGCCCATAACTAACTATGGCTACACCTTC
CDR3 protein: CASSLMEGPITNYGYTF

clone size: NA
J gene: TRBJ2-3
D gene: NA
V gene: TRBV19
CDR3 DNA: TGTGCCTCACAGGGTACGATTACTAGCACAGATACGCAGTATTTT
CDR3 protein: CASQGTITSTDTQYF

clone size: NA
J gene: TRBJ1-5
D gene: NA
V gene: TRBV18
CDR3 DNA: TGTGCCAGCTCACTCAGAATCGAAAGCAATCAGCCCCAGCATTTT
CDR3 protein: CASSLRIESNQPQHF

clone size: NA
J gene: TRBJ2-3
D gene: TRBD1
V gene: TRBV28
CDR3 DNA: TGTGCCAGCGGATCCCCGGGACAGAGGGTATGGAGCACAGATACGCAGTATTTT
CDR3 protein: CASGSPGQRVWSTDTQYF

clone size: NA
J gene: TRBJ2-3
D gene: NA
V gene: TRBV30
CDR3 DNA: TGTGCCTGGAATCCAGGGGGGTCGACAGATACGCAGTATTTT
CDR3 protein: CAWNPGGSTDTQYF

clone size: NA
J gene: TRBJ2-5
D gene: TRBD2
V gene: TRBV6-5
CDR3 DNA: TGTGCCAGCAGCCCGAGGGCGGGAGGTGGAGAGACCCAGTACTTC
CDR3 protein: CASSPRAGGGETQYF

clone size: NA
J gene: TRBJ1-5
D gene: NA
V gene: TRBV19
CDR3 DNA: TGTGCCAGTAGTATAGCGAGTTCTCAGCCCCAGCATTTT
CDR3 protein: CASSIASSQPQHF

clone size: NA
J gene: TRBJ2-1
D gene: NA
V gene: TRBV7-8
CDR3 DNA: TGTGCCAGCAGCCCAGACTGGCCTGGTAATGAGCAGTTCTTC
CDR3 protein: CASSPDWPGNEQFF

clone size: NA
J gene: TRBJ2-3
D gene: NA
V gene: TRBV5-1
CDR3 DNA: TGCGCCAGCAGCTCGGAGGGGGATACGCAGTATTTT
CDR3 protein: CASSSEGDTQYF

clone size: once
J gene: TRBJ1-2
D gene: NA
V gene: TRBV7-9
CDR3 DNA: TGTGCCAGCAGCTCCCCTGGCTCACAGGAACCAAACTATGGCTACACCTTC
CDR3 protein: CASSSPGSQEPNYGYTF

clone size: NA
J gene: TRBJ2-1
D gene: NA
V gene: TRBV7-8
CDR3 DNA: TGTGCCAGCAGCTTACGCGGGGGCGGGATCAACAATGAGCAGTTCTTC
CDR3 protein: CASSLRGGGINNEQFF

clone size: NA
J gene: TRBJ2-1
D gene: TRBD1
V gene: TRBV19
CDR3 DNA: TGTGCCAGTAAGGTCAGGGGGCTCTACAATGAGCAGTTCTTC
CDR3 protein: CASKVRGLYNEQFF

clone size: NA
J gene: TRBJ2-5
D gene: TRBD2
V gene: TRBV14
CDR3 DNA: TGTGCCAGCAGCCGCGGACTTGCGGGGGGGCCAGAGACCCAGTACTTC
CDR3 protein: CASSRGLAGGPETQYF

clone size: NA
J gene: TRBJ2-3
D gene: NA
V gene: TRBV7-2
CDR3 DNA: TGTGCCAGCAGCCCCACGACTAGCACAGATACGCAGTATTTT
CDR3 protein: CASSPTTSTDTQYF

clone size: NA
J gene: TRBJ1-5
D gene: TRBD1
V gene: TRBV27
CDR3 DNA: TGTGCCAGCAGTCCCGACAGGGTAGTAGGTAATCAGCCCCAGCATTTT
CDR3 protein: CASSPDRVVGNQPQHF

clone size: NA
J gene: TRBJ1-4
D gene: NA
V gene: TRBV5-4
CDR3 DNA: TGTGCCAGCAGCTTGTTCAGCGGTGCAACTAATGAAAAACTGTTTTTT
CDR3 protein: CASSLFSGATNEKLFF

clone size: NA
J gene: TRBJ1-2
D gene: NA
V gene: TRBV7-2
CDR3 DNA: TGTGCCAGCAGCTTAGATGGAGGGCCCAATGGCTACACCTTC
CDR3 protein: CASSLDGGPNGYTF

clone size: NA
J gene: TRBJ1-2
D gene: NA
V gene: TRBV24-1
CDR3 DNA: TGTGCCACCAGTGGAACAGCGGACTATGGCTACACCTTC
CDR3 protein: CATSGTADYGYTF

clone size: NA
J gene: TRBJ1-5
D gene: NA
V gene: TRBV9
CDR3 DNA: TGTGCCAGCAGCGTAGCTAGGTCCAGGGAGGGCCCCAATCAGCCCCAGCATTTT
CDR3 protein: CASSVARSREGPNQPQHF

clone size: NA
J gene: TRBJ1-2
D gene: TRBD1
V gene: TRBV11-2
CDR3 DNA: TGTGCCAGCAGCCCAAAGGGGGCAGTCTATGGCTACACCTTC
CDR3 protein: CASSPKGAVYGYTF

clone size: many
J gene: TRBJ2-1
D gene: NA
V gene: TRBV11-3
CDR3 DNA: TGTGCCAGCAGCCCAGGTTACAATGAGCAGTTCTTC
CDR3 protein: CASSPGYNEQFF

clone size: NA
J gene: TRBJ2-5
D gene: NA
V gene: TRBV5-5
CDR3 DNA: TGTGCCAGCAGCAGAGCGCAGGGTGAAGAGACCCAGTACTTC
CDR3 protein: CASSRAQGEETQYF

clone size: NA
J gene: TRBJ2-7
D gene: TRBD2
V gene: TRBV27
CDR3 DNA: TGTGCCAGCAGTTCCTATTCTCGGACTAGCGGGATTCCCGCTGTCGTCTACGAGCAGTACTTC
CDR3 protein: CASSSYSRTSGIPAVVYEQYF

clone size: NA
J gene: TRBJ1-5
D gene: NA
V gene: TRBV30
CDR3 DNA: TGTGCCTGGTCTCGGGACTCCCCGGGGAATCAGCCCCAGCATTTT
CDR3 protein: CAWSRDSPGNQPQHF

clone size: NA
J gene: TRBJ2-1
D gene: TRBD2
V gene: TRBV10-3
CDR3 DNA: TGTGCCATCAACAAAGGGCTAGCGGGAGGGCCCTCCTACAATGAGCAGTTCTTC
CDR3 protein: CAINKGLAGGPSYNEQFF

clone size: once
J gene: TRBJ2-5
D gene: TRBD2
V gene: TRBV19
CDR3 DNA: TGTGCCAGTAGTATAGGTCTAGCGGGTACTCAAGAGACCCAGTACTTC
CDR3 protein: CASSIGLAGTQETQYF

clone size: few
J gene: TRBJ1-1
D gene: TRBD1
V gene: TRBV19
CDR3 DNA: TGTGCCAGTAGAGACCCCTTACCCGGGACAGGGTTGAACACTGAAGCTTTCTTT
CDR3 protein: CASRDPLPGTGLNTEAFF

clone size: NA
J gene: TRBJ1-1
D gene: NA
V gene: TRBV19
CDR3 DNA: TGTGCCAGTAGTATAGATACAGGTGGAGAAGCTTTCTTT
CDR3 protein: CASSIDTGGEAFF

clone size: NA
J gene: TRBJ2-3
D gene: TRBD2
V gene: TRBV5-1
CDR3 DNA: TGCGCCAGCAGCTTCGGACTAGCGGGGACAGATACGCAGTATTTT
CDR3 protein: CASSFGLAGTDTQYF

clone size: once
J gene: TRBJ1-1
D gene: TRBD1
V gene: TRBV10-2
CDR3 DNA: TGCGCCAGCAGCGGACAGGTCGACACTGAAGCTTTCTTT
CDR3 protein: CASSGQVDTEAFF

clone size: few
J gene: TRBJ1-6
D gene: NA
V gene: TRBV6-5
CDR3 DNA: TGTGCCAGCAGTTACTCGGAGGGTAGAGGTTCACCCCTCCACTTT
CDR3 protein: CASSYSEGRGSPLHF

clone size: NA
J gene: TRBJ1-2
D gene: NA
V gene: TRBV9
CDR3 DNA: TGTGCCAGCAGCGTAGCCGGGGGGCTAAACTATGGCTACACCTTC
CDR3 protein: CASSVAGGLNYGYTF

clone size: few
J gene: TRBJ1-2
D gene: TRBD1
V gene: TRBV29-1
CDR3 DNA: TGCAGCGTTGAACACAACCGGGACAGATGGGGCTACACCTTC
CDR3 protein: CSVEHNRDRWGYTF

clone size: NA
J gene: TRBJ2-1
D gene: NA
V gene: TRBV6-1
CDR3 DNA: TGTGCCAGCAGTGAAACTGGGAGACCCTCCTACAATGAGCAGTTCTTC
CDR3 protein: CASSETGRPSYNEQFF

clone size: NA
J gene: TRBJ2-7
D gene: NA
V gene: TRBV6-2/TRBV6-3
CDR3 DNA: TGTGCCAGCAGTCTCGTCGGGGACGAGCAGTACTTC
CDR3 protein: CASSLVGDEQYF

clone size: once
J gene: TRBJ1-1
D gene: TRBD1
V gene: TRBV9
CDR3 DNA: TGTGCCAGCAGCCCCAACAGGGGCGGGACTGAAGCTTTCTTT
CDR3 protein: CASSPNRGGTEAFF

clone size: many
J gene: TRBJ1-1
D gene: TRBD1
V gene: TRBV12-3/TRBV12-4
CDR3 DNA: TGTGCCAGCGGGACAGGGGAGGCAGAAGCTTTCTTT
CDR3 protein: CASGTGEAEAFF

clone size: NA
J gene: TRBJ1-6
D gene: TRBD1
V gene: TRBV15
CDR3 DNA: TGTGCCACCAGTCTTACAGGGGGCTCCGCACCCCTCCACTTT
CDR3 protein: CATSLTGGSAPLHF

clone size: NA
J gene: TRBJ2-1
D gene: NA
V gene: TRBV15
CDR3 DNA: TGTGCCACCAGCAGAGGGAAGGGGTTAGTGGACAATGAGCAGTTCTTC
CDR3 protein: CATSRGKGLVDNEQFF

clone size: once
J gene: TRBJ1-6
D gene: TRBD1
V gene: TRBV4-3
CDR3 DNA: TGCGCCAGCAGCCAAGGTGGGACAGGGGTCAATTCACCCCTCCACTTT
CDR3 protein: CASSQGGTGVNSPLHF

clone size: few
J gene: TRBJ1-5
D gene: NA
V gene: TRBV10-1
CDR3 DNA: TGCGCCAGCAGTGAAGCGGGCAGGGCCCAGGTCCACATAGACTATCAGCCCCAGCATTTT
CDR3 protein: CASSEAGRAQVHIDYQPQHF

clone size: NA
J gene: TRBJ1-1
D gene: NA
V gene: TRBV5-4
CDR3 DNA: TGTGCCAGCAGCAAATCACAGGCGGGGGACACTGAAGCTTTCTTT
CDR3 protein: CASSKSQAGDTEAFF

clone size: NA
J gene: TRBJ1-1
D gene: NA
V gene: TRBV14
CDR3 DNA: TGTGCCAGCAGCCTTGTAACTGAAGCTTTCTTT
CDR3 protein: CASSLVTEAFF

clone size: NA
J gene: TRBJ2-1
D gene: NA
V gene: TRBV7-9
CDR3 DNA: TGTGCCAGCAGCTTAAACAAACCCGAGCAGTTCTTC
CDR3 protein: CASSLNKPEQFF